This is a list of T cell receptor beta chains from one sample in a study of T-cell memory formation after mild COVID-19. From the 5' RACE reads, TCRdb called clonotypes with MiXCR, one entry per CDR3 protein. The data contain some 340,000 distinct CDR3 sequences, 10% to 15% of them singletons. The sample taken for sequencing was PBMCs or a T cell subset sorted from them (not recorded which). These receptors were obtained from a man in his late teens or twenties who had mild COVID-19 (a few samples of this study predate the infection). Cell type and time point are not known. CDR3s include the opening cysteine and the closing phenylalanine or tryptophan. Each record gives: V gene, J gene, D gene, clone size, CDR3 protein, CDR3 DNA. D genes are given only for firm matches. Not all rows give a size; the values are once, few, many and, for expanded clones, a class.

>TRBV5-1|TRBJ2-7|TRBD1|many
CASSLTGTAYEQYF
TGCGCCAGCAGCCTGACAGGGACCGCGTACGAGCAGTACTTC
>TRBV12-3/TRBV12-4|TRBJ2-3|NA|NA
CASSGTPDTQYF
TGTGCCAGCAGTGGGACCCCTGATACGCAGTATTTT
>TRBV10-3|TRBJ1-5|NA|few
CAISESGAVNQPQHF
TGTGCCATCAGTGAGTCAGGGGCCGTAAATCAGCCCCAGCATTTT
>TRBV4-1|TRBJ2-2|NA|few
CASSPVWGAFTGELFF
TGCGCCAGCAGCCCTGTTTGGGGGGCTTTTACCGGGGAGCTGTTTTTT
>TRBV6-5|TRBJ2-1|NA|NA
CASSYAGPSSYNEQFF
TGTGCCAGCAGTTACGCGGGGCCAAGCTCCTACAATGAGCAGTTCTTC
>TRBV7-9|TRBJ2-3|NA|NA
CASSLAARPGDTQYF
TGTGCCAGCAGCCTAGCAGCCCGTCCCGGTGATACGCAGTATTTT
>TRBV6-5|TRBJ2-5|NA|few
CASSQPGRDGAETQYF
TGTGCCAGCAGTCAACCTGGACGGGACGGGGCAGAGACCCAGTACTTC
>TRBV5-1|TRBJ2-5|TRBD1|few
CASSSRQGRAQYF
TGCGCCAGCAGCTCCCGACAGGGGCGGGCCCAGTACTTC
>TRBV7-9|TRBJ1-6|NA|few
CGVENSPLHF
TGTGGCGTAGAAAATTCACCCCTCCACTTT
>TRBV4-1|TRBJ1-1|NA|few
CASSFRDYTSDTEAFF
TGCGCCAGCAGCTTCCGGGACTACACCTCGGACACTGAAGCTTTCTTT
>TRBV5-1|TRBJ2-5|NA|NA
CASSWSIGVQETQYF
TGCGCCAGCAGCTGGAGCATCGGAGTACAAGAGACCCAGTACTTC
>TRBV7-6|TRBJ1-3|NA|NA
CASSLGSPAGNTIYF
TGTGCCAGCAGCTTGGGATCTCCGGCCGGAAACACCATATATTTT
>TRBV7-9|TRBJ1-1|TRBD1|NA
CASSFQGATEAFF
TGTGCCAGCAGCTTCCAGGGGGCGACTGAAGCTTTCTTT
>TRBV30|TRBJ1-5|NA|few
CAWSVQGRGIQPQHF
TGTGCCTGGAGTGTACAGGGCAGGGGAATCCAGCCCCAGCATTTT
>TRBV7-9|TRBJ2-1|NA|NA
CADDGGNEQFF
TGTGCAGATGACGGCGGAAATGAGCAGTTCTTC
>TRBV7-2|TRBJ2-1|NA|few
CASSFGVDYNEQFF
TGTGCCAGCAGCTTCGGGGTGGACTACAATGAGCAGTTCTTC